A selection of T cell receptor beta chains follows, all from one sample in a study of cytomegalovirus exposure and HLA in healthy donors. Only in-frame clones appear in the TCRdb table, and some are missing; sequencing was by immunoSEQ multiplex PCR. The table includes about 60,000 clones, around 70% detected once. The sequencing sample was made of PBMCs. These receptors were obtained from a woman aged 55 to 70 in good health and CMV-seropositive. The CDR3 runs from the conserved cysteine through the conserved F or W. D genes are given only for firm matches. Only part of the rows carry a size: once, few, many, or a class if the clone is expanded.

abundance | j_gene | v_gene | d_gene | CDR3aa | CDR3nt
NA | TRBJ1-5 | TRBV7-2 | NA | CASSLESDQPQHF | TGTGCCAGCAGCTTAGAGTCAGATCAGCCCCAGCATTTT
few | TRBJ1-1 | TRBV6-1 | TRBD1 | CASSRWATGGTEAFF | TGTGCCAGCAGTCGATGGGCCACAGGGGGAACTGAAGCTTTCTTT
NA | TRBJ1-2 | TRBV5-4 | TRBD1 | CASSLSAGQGGGYTF | TGTGCCAGCAGCTTGAGTGCGGGACAGGGGGGGGGCTACACCTTC
few | TRBJ1-3 | TRBV4-2 | NA | CASSQVGESSGNTIYF | TGTGCCAGCAGCCAAGTCGGGGAGAGCTCTGGAAACACCATATATTTT
NA | TRBJ2-3 | TRBV4-3 | TRBD2 | CASTTTSGGEKDTQYF | TGCGCCAGCACCACGACTAGCGGGGGGGAAAAAGATACGCAGTATTTT
NA | TRBJ2-2 | TRBV2 | TRBD1 | CASSWDSRTGELFF | TGTGCCAGCAGTTGGGACAGCCGCACCGGGGAGCTGTTTTTT
few | TRBJ2-5 | TRBV4-3 | TRBD2 | CASSWLAGGGQETQYF | TGCGCCAGCAGCTGGTTAGCGGGGGGAGGGCAAGAGACCCAGTACTTC
NA | TRBJ2-6 | TRBV19 | TRBD1 | CASSLRPGTGTGANVLTF | TGTGCCAGTAGTTTGCGTCCCGGGACAGGGACTGGGGCCAACGTCCTGACTTTC
NA | TRBJ1-5 | TRBV4-2 | TRBD1 | CASSQAYKGAIDQPQHF | TGTGCCAGCAGCCAAGCATACAAGGGGGCGATCGATCAGCCCCAGCATTTT
NA | TRBJ2-1 | TRBV4-1 | NA | CASSQGQGVYNEQFF | TGCGCCAGCAGCCAAGGGCAGGGTGTCTACAATGAGCAGTTCTTC
NA | TRBJ1-5 | TRBV18 | TRBD1 | CASSPPGQGGQPQHF | TGTGCCAGCTCACCACCGGGACAGGGAGGGCAGCCCCAGCATTTT
NA | TRBJ2-1 | TRBV7-2 | NA | CASSQNIYNEQFF | TGTGCCAGCAGCCAAAACATCTACAATGAGCAGTTCTTC
NA | TRBJ2-1 | TRBV2 | TRBD1 | CASAMDRANYNEQFF | TGTGCCAGCGCGATGGACAGGGCAAACTACAATGAGCAGTTCTTC
NA | TRBJ2-5 | TRBV7-9 | NA | CSSSLEATTQETQYF | TGTTCCAGCAGCTTAGAGGCGACAACCCAAGAGACCCAGTACTTC
once | TRBJ1-2 | TRBV19 | NA | CASSILGSGNYGYTF | TGTGCCAGTAGTATACTGGGCTCAGGGAACTATGGCTACACCTTC
few | TRBJ2-7 | TRBV2 | TRBD1 | CASSERGRVVEQYF | TGTGCCAGCAGTGAGAGGGGGCGGGTAGTCGAGCAGTACTTC
NA | TRBJ2-5 | TRBV5-1 | NA | CASSAAPQETQYF | TGCGCCAGCAGCGCGGCACCACAAGAGACCCAGTACTTC
NA | TRBJ2-3 | TRBV29-1 | TRBD2 | CSVEGSAGGHHLSTDTQYF | TGCAGCGTTGAAGGATCTGCGGGGGGCCATCACTTGAGCACAGATACGCAGTATTTT
NA | TRBJ1-1 | TRBV15 | NA | CATRVRTGVADTEAFF | TGTGCCACCAGGGTGAGAACCGGGGTCGCGGACACTGAAGCTTTCTTT
few | TRBJ1-6 | TRBV10-2 | NA | CASSETAGYSPLHF | TGCGCCAGCAGTGAAACAGCGGGATATTCACCCCTCCACTTT
NA | TRBJ1-2 | TRBV6-5 | TRBD1 | CASSYGTGGIYGYTF | TGTGCCAGCAGTTACGGGACAGGGGGCATCTATGGCTACACCTTC
few | TRBJ2-7 | TRBV5-5 | NA | CASSAPGTAGPMNEQYF | TGTGCCAGCAGCGCTCCCGGGACAGCGGGCCCGATGAACGAGCAGTACTTC
NA | TRBJ2-2 | TRBV5-6 | NA | CASSLRGRETGELFF | TGTGCCAGCAGCTTGAGAGGAAGGGAGACCGGGGAGCTGTTTTTT
NA | TRBJ1-4 | TRBV19 | TRBD1 | CASSIRGLGEKLFF | TGTGCCAGTAGTATAAGGGGGCTTGGAGAAAAACTGTTTTTT
NA | TRBJ1-1 | TRBV14 | NA | CASSRLGPVDTEAFF | TGTGCCAGCAGCCGCCTTGGGCCTGTGGACACTGAAGCTTTCTTT
NA | TRBJ2-4 | TRBV9 | TRBD1 | CASSEGDRAKNIQYF | TGTGCCAGCAGCGAGGGGGACAGGGCCAAAAACATTCAGTACTTC
NA | TRBJ2-3 | TRBV30 | NA | CAWSVGAPGTDTQYF | TGTGCCTGGAGTGTAGGGGCGCCCGGCACAGATACGCAGTATTTT
NA | TRBJ1-5 | TRBV27 | TRBD1 | CASSQQGGGQPQHF | TGTGCCAGCAGTCAACAGGGGGGAGGTCAGCCCCAGCATTTT
NA | TRBJ1-2 | TRBV9 | NA | CASSLLGGFYGYTF | TGTGCCAGCAGCCTGCTTGGGGGCTTCTATGGCTACACCTTC
NA | TRBJ2-7 | TRBV11-2 | TRBD1 | CASSLNSPGGYEQYF | TGTGCCAGCAGCTTAAATAGCCCAGGGGGCTACGAGCAGTACTTC
NA | TRBJ1-4 | TRBV5-4 | NA | CASSRGTDYNEKLFF | TGTGCCAGCAGCCGTGGGACTGATTATAATGAAAAACTGTTTTTT
many | TRBJ2-7 | TRBV27 | TRBD2 | CASSVGLAGTEQYF | TGTGCCAGCAGCGTGGGACTAGCGGGGACTGAGCAGTACTTC
NA | TRBJ1-5 | TRBV6-5 | NA | CASSESGGAQPQHF | TGTGCCAGCAGTGAAAGCGGGGGTGCTCAGCCCCAGCATTTT
NA | TRBJ1-1 | TRBV4-3 | NA | CASSQDWEVYTEAFF | TGCGCCAGCAGCCAAGATTGGGAGGTATACACTGAAGCTTTCTTT
NA | TRBJ2-5 | TRBV4-3 | TRBD2 | CASSRTRTSGETQYF | TGCGCCAGCAGCCGGACCCGGACTAGCGGGGAGACCCAGTACTTC
NA | TRBJ1-1 | TRBV2 | NA | CASSITGLNTEAFF | TGTGCCAGCAGTATAACAGGATTGAACACTGAAGCTTTCTTT
few | TRBJ2-3 | TRBV5-4 | NA | CSSGTDTQYF | TGTTCCTCCGGCACAGATACGCAGTATTTT
NA | TRBJ1-1 | TRBV29-1 | NA | CSLVGDMNTEAFF | TGCTCCCTGGTGGGAGACATGAACACTGAAGCTTTCTTT
NA | TRBJ1-6 | TRBV2 | NA | CAGTGGSSYNSPLHF | TGTGCCGGGACGGGGGGGAGCTCCTATAATTCACCCCTCCACTTT
NA | TRBJ1-2 | TRBV5-6 | NA | CASSSGYGYTF | TGTGCCAGCAGCTCAGGGTATGGCTACACCTTC
NA | TRBJ2-2 | TRBV29-1 | TRBD2 | CSVVLAGNTGELFF | TGCAGCGTTGTTTTAGCGGGGAACACCGGGGAGCTGTTTTTT
few | TRBJ2-5 | TRBV7-7 | TRBD2 | CASSLTGGETQYF | TGTGCCAGCAGCCTAACCGGGGGGGAGACCCAGTACTTC
NA | TRBJ1-5 | TRBV19 | NA | CASSYRAQQPQHF | TGTGCCAGTAGTTACAGGGCACAGCAGCCCCAGCATTTT
few | TRBJ2-5 | TRBV9 | TRBD1 | CASSRIQGEETQYF | TGTGCCAGCAGTCGTATACAGGGGGAAGAGACCCAGTACTTC
NA | TRBJ1-1 | TRBV4-3 | NA | CASSQAAASRTEAFF | TGCGCCAGCAGCCAAGCCGCGGCATCCCGAACTGAAGCTTTCTTT
few | TRBJ2-1 | TRBV4-3 | NA | CASSQDLNAADEQFF | TGCGCCAGCAGCCAAGATCTAAACGCTGCCGATGAGCAGTTCTTC
NA | TRBJ1-1 | TRBV27 | TRBD1 | CASSLSSGQGNTEAFF | TGTGCCAGCAGTTTATCGTCGGGACAGGGAAATACTGAAGCTTTCTTT
NA | TRBJ2-3 | TRBV9 | TRBD2 | CASSVVPSGVPVDTQYF | TGTGCCAGCAGCGTAGTCCCTAGCGGGGTGCCGGTAGATACGCAGTATTTT
NA | TRBJ1-5 | TRBV28 | NA | CASSSGLLNQPQHF | TGTGCCAGCAGTTCCGGACTGCTTAATCAGCCCCAGCATTTT
NA | TRBJ2-7 | TRBV7-2 | NA | CASSPSKTGITEYF | TGTGCCAGCAGCCCTTCAAAAACAGGGATTACGGAGTACTTC
NA | TRBJ2-2 | TRBV4-3 | NA | CASSQEGGRGELFF | TGCGCCAGCAGCCAAGAAGGAGGGAGGGGGGAGCTGTTTTTT
NA | TRBJ1-2 | TRBV6-1 | TRBD1 | CASRNGQGAYGYTF | TGTGCCAGCAGGAACGGACAGGGGGCGTATGGCTACACCTTC
NA | TRBJ2-3 | TRBV18 | TRBD2 | CASSELAGGVQYF | TGTGCCAGCTCAGAGCTAGCGGGGGGCGTGCAGTATTTT
NA | TRBJ1-2 | TRBV7-9 | TRBD1 | CSSSSGDRLRHYGYTF | TGTTCCAGCAGCTCCGGGGACAGGTTGCGACACTATGGCTACACCTTC
NA | TRBJ1-1 | TRBV4-3 | NA | CASSQEVGKGEAFF | TGCGCCAGCAGCCAAGAAGTCGGAAAGGGGGAAGCTTTCTTT
few | TRBJ1-1 | TRBV9 | TRBD1 | CASSVAPDSTGAPVAFF | TGTGCCAGCAGCGTAGCCCCAGACTCAACAGGGGCCCCGGTTGCTTTCTTT
NA | TRBJ2-3 | TRBV5-1 | TRBD2 | CASSDGLAGISDTQYF | TGCGCCAGCAGCGACGGACTAGCGGGGATCTCAGATACGCAGTATTTT
NA | TRBJ2-7 | TRBV6-5 | NA | CASSSDRGEQYF | TGTGCCAGCAGTTCCGACAGAGGCGAGCAGTACTTC
few | TRBJ2-3 | TRBV4-2 | TRBD2 | CASSQSGDLTDTQYF | TGTGCCAGCAGCCAGAGCGGGGACCTCACAGATACGCAGTATTTT